This T cell receptor (beta chain) was documented in a study of graft-versus-host responses after intestinal transplantation. The method was immunoSEQ multiplex PCR; TCRdb's version includes in-frame clones alone and lacks a portion of them. The sample contains over 80,000 clones, 86% of which appear only once. This CDR3 comprises 14 residues. The V gene's germline CDR1 is SGHNT and CDR2 YYREEE (reference sequence). V lost 0 bases and J lost 6, with 9 bases in between. The starting material was PBMCs, obtained 255 days after intestinal transplant. This chain connects TRBV5-4 to TRBJ2-2, with D unclear. This receptor was taken from a human patient who received an intestinal transplant, so some T cells may come from the graft donor. The CDR3 loop is CASSLVEGSGELFF. CDR3 DNA sequence: TGTGCCAGCAGCTTGGTTGAAGGATCCGGGGAGCTGTTTTTT.